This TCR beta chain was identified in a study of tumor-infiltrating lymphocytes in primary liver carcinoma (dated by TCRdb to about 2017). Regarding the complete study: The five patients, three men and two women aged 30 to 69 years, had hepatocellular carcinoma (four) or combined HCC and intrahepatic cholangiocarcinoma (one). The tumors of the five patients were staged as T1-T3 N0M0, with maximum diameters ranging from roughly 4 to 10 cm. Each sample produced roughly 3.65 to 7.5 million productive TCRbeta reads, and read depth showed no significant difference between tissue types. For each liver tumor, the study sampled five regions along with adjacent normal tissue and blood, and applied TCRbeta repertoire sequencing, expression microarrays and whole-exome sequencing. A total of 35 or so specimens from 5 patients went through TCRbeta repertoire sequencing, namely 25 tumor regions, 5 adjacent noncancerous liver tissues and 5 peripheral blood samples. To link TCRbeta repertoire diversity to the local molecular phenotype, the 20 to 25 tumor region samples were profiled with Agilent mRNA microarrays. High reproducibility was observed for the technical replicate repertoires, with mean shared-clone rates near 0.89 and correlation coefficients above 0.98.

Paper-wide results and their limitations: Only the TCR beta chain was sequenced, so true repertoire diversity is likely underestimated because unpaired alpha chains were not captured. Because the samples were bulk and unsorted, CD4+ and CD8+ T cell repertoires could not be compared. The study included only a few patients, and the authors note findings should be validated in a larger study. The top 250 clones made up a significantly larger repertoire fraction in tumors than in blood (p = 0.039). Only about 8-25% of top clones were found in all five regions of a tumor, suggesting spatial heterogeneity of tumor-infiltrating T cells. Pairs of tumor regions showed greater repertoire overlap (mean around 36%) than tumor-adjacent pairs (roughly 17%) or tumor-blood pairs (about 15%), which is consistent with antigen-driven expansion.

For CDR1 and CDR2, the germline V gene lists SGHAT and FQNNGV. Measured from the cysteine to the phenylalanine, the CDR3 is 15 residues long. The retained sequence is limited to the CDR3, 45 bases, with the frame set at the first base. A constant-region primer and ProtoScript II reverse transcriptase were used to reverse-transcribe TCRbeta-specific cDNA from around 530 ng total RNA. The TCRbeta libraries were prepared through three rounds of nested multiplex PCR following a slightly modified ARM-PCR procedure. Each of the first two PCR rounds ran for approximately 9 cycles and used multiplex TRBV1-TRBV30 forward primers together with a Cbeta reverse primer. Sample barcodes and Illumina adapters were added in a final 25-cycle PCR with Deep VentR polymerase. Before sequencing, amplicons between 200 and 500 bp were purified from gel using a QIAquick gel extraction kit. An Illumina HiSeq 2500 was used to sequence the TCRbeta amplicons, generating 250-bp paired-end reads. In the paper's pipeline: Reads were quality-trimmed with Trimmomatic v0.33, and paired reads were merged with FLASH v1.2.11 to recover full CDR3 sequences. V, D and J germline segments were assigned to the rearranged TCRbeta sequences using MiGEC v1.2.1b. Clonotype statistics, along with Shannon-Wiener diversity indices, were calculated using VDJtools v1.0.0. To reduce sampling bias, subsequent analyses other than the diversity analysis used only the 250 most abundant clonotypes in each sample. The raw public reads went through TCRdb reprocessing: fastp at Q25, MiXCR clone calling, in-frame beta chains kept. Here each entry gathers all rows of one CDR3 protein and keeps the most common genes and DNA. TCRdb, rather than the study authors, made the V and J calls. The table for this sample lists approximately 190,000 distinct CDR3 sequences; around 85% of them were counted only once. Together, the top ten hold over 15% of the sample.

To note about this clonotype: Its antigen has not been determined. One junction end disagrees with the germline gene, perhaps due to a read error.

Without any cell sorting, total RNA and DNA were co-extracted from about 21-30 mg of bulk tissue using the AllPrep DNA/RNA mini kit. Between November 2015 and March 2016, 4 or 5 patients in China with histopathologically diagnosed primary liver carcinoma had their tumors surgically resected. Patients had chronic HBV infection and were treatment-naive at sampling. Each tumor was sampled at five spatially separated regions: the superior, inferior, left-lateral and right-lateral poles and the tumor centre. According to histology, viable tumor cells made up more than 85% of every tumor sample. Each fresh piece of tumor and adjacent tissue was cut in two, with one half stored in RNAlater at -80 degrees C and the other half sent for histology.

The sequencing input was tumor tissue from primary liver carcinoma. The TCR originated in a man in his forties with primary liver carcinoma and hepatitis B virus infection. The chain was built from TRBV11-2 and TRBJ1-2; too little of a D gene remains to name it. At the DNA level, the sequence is TGTGTCAGCGGCGCGTCGGTAGGGTTGATCCCTGGCTACACCTTC. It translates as CVSGASVGLIPGYTF.